The 25 T cell receptor beta chains below all came from one sample that was sequenced in a study of T cell changes during pregnancy in multiple sclerosis. This table comes from immunoSEQ multiplex PCR, and its TCRdb copy is limited to in-frame clones, with some not included. This table holds roughly 45,000 clones, 85% to 90% found once. This material consisted of peripheral blood, taken in the second trimester of pregnancy. The source is a female donor in good health, enrolled as a control in a pregnancy study.

The rearrangement uses TRBV11-3 and TRBJ1-6, with D unresolved. This CDR3 region has 18 residues. Per the germline V gene, CDR1 is SGHNT and CDR2 is YENEEA. Trimming removed 2 bases at V and 0 bases at J, with 14 bases between. The CDR3 reads CASSLTPGGSSYNSPLHF. As DNA, the CDR3 is TGTGCCAGCAGCTTAACCCCCGGAGGGAGCTCCTATAATTCACCCCTCCACTTT.

V gene TRBV4-1 combines with J gene TRBJ1-5; weak D call: TRBD1 (5 bases). Trimming pared 2 bases from V and 2 bases from J, leaving 19 bases between. The CDR3 length is 18 residues. Germline CDR1 is MGHRA and CDR2 is YSYEKL. The CDR3 protein is CASSQLSLPGVGNQPQHF. The DNA of the CDR3 is TGCGCCAGCAGCCAACTTTCCTTGCCGGGGGTGGGCAATCAGCCCCAGCATTTT.

This chain joins TRBV28 and TRBJ2-3, with 8 bases lining up with TRBD1. V lost 6 bases and J lost 1; bases outside the gene matches: 3. This CDR3 is built from 14 residues. Germline CDR1 is MDHEN and CDR2 is SYDVKM. Here the CDR3 DNA reads TGTGCCAGCAGGGTGACAGGGGGCACAGATACGCAGTATTTT. This translates into CASRVTGGTDTQYF.

The V and J genes are TRBV6-5 and TRBJ1-2; a weak D match, TRBD1 (6 bases). This CDR3 is 13 amino acids long. Trimming removed 6 bases from V and 6 bases from J, with 14 bases in between. Germline CDR1 is MNHEY and CDR2 is SVGAGI. The CDR3 reads CASRGAGYHGYTF. In DNA form, the CDR3 reads TGTGCCAGCAGGGGGGCAGGGTATCATGGCTACACCTTC.

The rearrangement links TRBV6-5 to TRBJ2-1; D gene uncertain. Germline V gene lookup returns CDR1 MNHEY and CDR2 SVGAGI. This CDR3 is built from 16 residues. With 0 bases removed from V and 8 bases from J, the gap between germline ends came to 17 bases. CDR3 in amino acids: CASSYSPHGWSDEQFF. The DNA for the CDR3 is TGTGCCAGCAGTTACTCCCCCCACGGGTGGTCCGATGAGCAGTTCTTC.

This sequence joins TRBV23-1 and TRBJ1-1, with TRBD1 identical over 7 bases. TRBV23-1 is designated an ORF whose function remains uncertain. The CDR3 consists of 15 residues. The J segment lost 7 bases and the V segment lost 6 bases, leaving 14 bases of the junction unmatched. CDR3 in DNA: TGCGCCAGCAGAAAAAAGGGGGCGCCGCCGAGTGAAGCTTTCTTT. Protein sequence: CASRKKGAPPSEAFF.

The rearrangement links TRBV30 to TRBJ2-7; 13 positions match TRBD2. The CDR3 runs to 14 residues. Germline values: CDR1 GTSNPN, CDR2 SVGIG (reference sequence). V was pared by 1 base and J by 6 bases, with 3 bases of the junction left unmatched. CDR3 loop: CAWSDGLAGVEQYF. The CDR3 nucleotides read TGTGCCTGGAGTGATGGACTAGCGGGGGTCGAGCAGTACTTC. Filled out from reference TRBV30 and TRBJ2-7, the complete variable domain reads SQTIHQWPATLVQPVGSPLSLECTVEGTSNPNLYWYRQAAGRGLQLLFYSVGIGQISSEVPQNLSASRPQDRQFILSSKKLLLSDSGFYLCAWSDGLAGVEQYFGPGTRLTVT.

V gene TRBV7-9 combines with J gene TRBJ1-2, with TRBD1 matching 7 bases. CDR3 length: 13 amino acids. The V gene's germline CDR1 is SEHNR and CDR2 FQNEAQ (reference sequence). With 1 base clipped from V and 8 bases from J, the junction kept 4 bases outside the gene matches. The DNA of the CDR3 is TGTGCCAGCAGCTTAGGGAGGGGGCAAGGCTACACCTTC. The encoded protein is CASSLGRGQGYTF.

The chain recombines TRBV19 with TRBJ2-5; TRBD1 matches 7 bases. CDR1 is LNHDA, CDR2 SQIVND, per germline (reference sequence). The junction had 10 bases not matched to a gene; V was cut back by 10 bases and J by 2 bases. The CDR3 length is 14 residues. CDR3 DNA sequence: TGTGCCACCAGAAACAGGGGAAGACAAGAGACCCAGTACTTC. It specifies CATRNRGRQETQYF.

In the case of this clone: An end of the junction differs from the germline gene, which may be a read error. V is TRBV6-1 and J is TRBJ1-1; 8 bases agree with TRBD1. The germline CDR1 and CDR2 sequences are MNHNS and SASEGT. This CDR3 contains 13 residues. CDR3: CASSDPNKTGGLF. The CDR3 DNA follows: TGTGCCAGCAGTGACCCGAATAAAACAGGGGGACTCTTT.

The chain has TRBV5-5 and TRBJ2-3; D is perhaps TRBD1 (6 bases). Trimming removed 8 bases at V and 3 bases at J, with 22 bases between. This CDR3 has 16 amino acids. Germline assignment: CDR1 SGHKS and CDR2 YYEKEE (reference sequence). The CDR3 sequence is CASRRSGRQETDTQYF. The CDR3 DNA is TGTGCCAGTAGGCGGAGCGGACGACAGGAGACAGATACGCAGTATTTT. The full variable domain, with the rest looked up from reference TRBV5-5 and TRBJ2-3, is DAGVTQSPTHLIKTRGQQVTLRCSPISGHKSVSWYQQVLGQGPQFIFQYYEKEERGRGNFPDRFSARQFPNYSSELNVNALLLGDSALYLCASRRSGRQETDTQYFGPGTRLTVL.

The chain carries TRBV19 and TRBJ2-1, with D possibly being TRBD2 (6 bases). From germline, CDR1 is LNHDA and CDR2 SQIVND (reference sequence). The CDR3 covers 14 residues. The V and J ends lost 3 bases and 1 base respectively, with 7 bases between them. The DNA of the CDR3 is TGTGCCAGTAGTATGGGGGGTTCCTACAATGAGCAGTTCTTC. It yields the protein CASSMGGSYNEQFF.

In its sample, this clone was seen once. This chain uses TRBV9 with TRBJ1-1; D not certain. The CDR3 totals 15 residues. Per the germline V gene, CDR1 is SGDLS and CDR2 is YYNGEE. The V gene lost 3 bases and the J gene lost 6 bases, with 18 bases spanning the gap. The DNA of the CDR3 is TGTGCCAGCAGCGCAGGTCCCGGGATAATAGCTGAAGCTTTCTTT. It encodes CASSAGPGIIAEAFF.

This chain links TRBV5-1 with TRBJ2-7; D ambiguous. The germline V gene has CDR1 SGHRS and CDR2 YFSETQ. V dropped 0 bases and J dropped 2 bases, with 15 bases sitting between them. This CDR3 has 16 residues. The DNA of the CDR3 is TGCGCCAGCAGCTTGGTAGCCAGCGTGACGACCTACGAGCAGTACTTC. Translated, it gives CASSLVASVTTYEQYF.

CDR3 amino acids: CASSLTSGRPTDTQYF. In DNA form, the CDR3 reads TGTGCCAGCAGCTTAACTAGCGGGAGGCCGACAGATACGCAGTATTTT. The V and J genes are TRBV7-8 and TRBJ2-3; 12 bases are shared with TRBD2. Looked up from germline, CDR1 is SGHVS and CDR2 is FQNEAQ. V trimming: 2 bases; J trimming: 3 bases; junction bases outside the gene matches: 3. The CDR3 is made up of 16 amino acids. Combining the CDR3 with reference TRBV7-8 and TRBJ2-3 gives the whole variable domain GAGVSQSPRYKVAKRGQDVALRCDPISGHVSLFWYQQALGQGPEFLTYFQNEAQLDKSGLPSDRFFAERPEGSVSTLKIQRTQQEDSAVYLCASSLTSGRPTDTQYFGPGTRLTVL.

The chain recombines TRBV7-2 with TRBJ2-7; D not resolved. V dropped 5 bases and J dropped 12 bases, with 14 bases sitting between them. CDR1 is SGHTA and CDR2 is FQGNSA in the germline V gene. The CDR3 is 11 amino acids. This chain's CDR3 is CASSRTDVRYF. The DNA for the CDR3 is TGTGCCAGCAGCCGCACAGATGTGCGGTACTTC.

The rearrangement joins TRBV20-1 to TRBJ2-5; D is unclear. The CDR3 runs to 11 residues. Trimming took off 0 bases at V and 5 bases at J, with 4 bases between the two ends. Per germline, CDR1 DFQATT and CDR2 SNEGSKA (reference sequence). The CDR3 here is CSARDRETQYF. The CDR3 nucleotides are TGCAGTGCTAGAGACCGGGAGACCCAGTACTTC.

The chain is built from TRBV11-2 and TRBJ1-5; D not certain. This CDR3 is 15 amino acids long. CDR1 and CDR2 from the germline V gene are SGHAT and FQNNGV. The V and J ends lost 0 bases and 3 bases respectively, with 9 bases between them. CDR3 sequence (DNA): TGTGCCAGCAGCTTAGAAGCAGGCTTCAATCAGCCCCAGCATTTT. Protein: CASSLEAGFNQPQHF. The complete variable domain, with remaining parts taken from reference TRBV11-2 and TRBJ1-5, reads EAGVAQSPRYKIIEKRQSVAFWCNPISGHATLYWYQQILGQGPKLLIQFQNNGVVDDSQLPKDRFSAERLKGVDSTLKIQPAKLEDSAVYLCASSLEAGFNQPQHFGDGTRLSIL.

This clone turned up a few times. V and J are TRBV27 and TRBJ1-1; 7 positions match TRBD1. Germline V gene sequence: CDR1 MNHEY, CDR2 SMNVEV (reference sequence). With V trimmed by 6 bases and J by 2 bases, 3 bases remained unmatched. The CDR3 covers 13 residues. In DNA form, the CDR3 reads TGTGCCAGCAGGTACAGGGGTAACACTGAAGCTTTCTTT. Translation: CASRYRGNTEAFF.

V is TRBV6-6 and J is TRBJ2-1; D is perhaps TRBD2 (6 bases). V lost 6 bases to trimming and J lost 8 bases, with 20 bases between them. Germline CDR1 MNHNY, CDR2 SVGAGI (reference sequence). The CDR3 contains 15 residues. The CDR3 nucleotides read TGTGCCAGCAGCCACGGGGGAGGTCAAGACGATGAGCAGTTCTTC. It is translated as CASSHGGGQDDEQFF.

The chain recombines TRBV30 with TRBJ2-2, with a possible D match to TRBD2 (5 bases). CDR1 and CDR2 from the germline V gene are GTSNPN and SVGIG (reference sequence). The CDR3 spans 13 residues. Trimming shortened V by 3 bases and J by 7 bases, and 12 bases separated the two germline ends. CDR3 region: CAWRTTLGGELFF. The CDR3 DNA follows: TGTGCCTGGAGGACTACGCTTGGCGGGGAGCTGTTTTTT.

V and J are TRBV29-1 and TRBJ1-1; weak D call: TRBD1 (5 bases). Germline V gene data show CDR1 as SQVTM and CDR2 as ANQGSEA. Trimming stripped 4 bases from V and 1 base from J, with 10 bases between. The CDR3 runs to 13 residues. The CDR3 sequence: CSVALGANTEAFF. The CDR3 DNA sequence: TGCAGCGTTGCATTAGGGGCGAACACTGAAGCTTTCTTT.

The chain recombines TRBV5-5 with TRBJ2-7; 9 bases map to TRBD1. V was clipped by 2 bases and J by 3 bases; unmatched bases: 3. This CDR3 spans 14 amino acids. Germline CDR1 is SGHKS and CDR2 is YYEKEE (reference sequence). CDR3 sequence (DNA): TGTGCCAGCAGCTTCGGGACAGGGAGCTACGAGCAGTACTTC. Its protein is CASSFGTGSYEQYF.

For the CDR3, the DNA is TGTGCCAGCAGCCAAGCCGTGGACAGGAGCTCGAACAATGAGCAGTTCTTC. This sequence encodes CASSQAVDRSSNNEQFF. The chain uses TRBV14 and TRBJ2-1, with 7 bases fitting TRBD1. V shed 1 base, J shed 5 bases, and the junction held 11 bases outside the gene matches. This CDR3 spans 17 amino acids. Germline V CDR1 and CDR2: SGHDN, FVKESK.

The chain joins TRBV13 to TRBJ2-7, with D tentatively TRBD1 (6 bases). With 5 bases removed from V and 4 bases from J, the gap between germline ends came to 21 bases. Looked up from germline, CDR1 is PRHDT and CDR2 is FYEKMQ (reference sequence). This CDR3 spans 16 amino acids. DNA for the CDR3: TGTGCCAGCAGCCGCGTGACAGGACTGCTTGGGTACGAGCAGTACTTC. It codes for CASSRVTGLLGYEQYF.